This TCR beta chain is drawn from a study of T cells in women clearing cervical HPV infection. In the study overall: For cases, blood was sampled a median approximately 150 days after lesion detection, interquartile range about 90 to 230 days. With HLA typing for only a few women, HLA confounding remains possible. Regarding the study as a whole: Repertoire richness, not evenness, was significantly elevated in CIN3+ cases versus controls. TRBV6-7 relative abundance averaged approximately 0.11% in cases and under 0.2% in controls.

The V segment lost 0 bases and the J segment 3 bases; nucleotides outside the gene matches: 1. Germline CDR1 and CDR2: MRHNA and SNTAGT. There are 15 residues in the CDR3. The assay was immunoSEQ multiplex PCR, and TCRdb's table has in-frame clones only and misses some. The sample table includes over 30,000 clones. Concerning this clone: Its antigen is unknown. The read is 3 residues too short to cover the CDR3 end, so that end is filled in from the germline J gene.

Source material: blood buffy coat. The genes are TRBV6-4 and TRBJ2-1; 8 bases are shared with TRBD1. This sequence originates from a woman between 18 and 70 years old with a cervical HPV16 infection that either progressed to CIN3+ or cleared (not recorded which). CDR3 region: CASSDSGQDYNEQFF. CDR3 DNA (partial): TGTGCCAGCAGTGACTCGGGACAGGACTACAATGAG.